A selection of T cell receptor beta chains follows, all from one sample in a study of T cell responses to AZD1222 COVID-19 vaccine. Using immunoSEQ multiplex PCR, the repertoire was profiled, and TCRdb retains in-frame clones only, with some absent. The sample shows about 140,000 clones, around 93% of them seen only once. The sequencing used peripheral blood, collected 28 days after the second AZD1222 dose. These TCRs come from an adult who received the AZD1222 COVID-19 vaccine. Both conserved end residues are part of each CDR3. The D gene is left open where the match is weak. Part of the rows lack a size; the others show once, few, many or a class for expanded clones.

TGTGCCAGCAGTCCCCACCGAACTAGCGGGGGTACCGGGGAGCTGTTTTTT,CASSPHRTSGGTGELFF,TRBD2,.,TRBJ2-2,TRBV27
TGTGCCAGCAGCACGAGACAGGGCCACTATGGCTACACCTTC,CASSTRQGHYGYTF,TRBD1,.,TRBJ1-2,TRBV28
TGTGCCAGTAGTATCCGGACAGGGTGGTCTGGTGAGCAGTTCTTC,CASSIRTGWSGEQFF,TRBD1,.,TRBJ2-1,TRBV19
TGCGCCAGCAGCCTCCAAGTTGCGGGGGGAGATACGCAGTATTTT,CASSLQVAGGDTQYF,TRBD2,.,TRBJ2-3,TRBV5-1
TGTGCCAGCAGTGAAATCCTCTCTGGAAACACCATATATTTT,CASSEILSGNTIYF,.,.,TRBJ1-3,TRBV2
TGTGCCAGCAGCCCTTTGAGGAATACGCAGTATTTT,CASSPLRNTQYF,.,.,TRBJ2-3,TRBV9
TGTGCCAGCAAGCAAACAGGGGGAGCGTGGGGAAACACCATATATTTT,CASKQTGGAWGNTIYF,TRBD1,.,TRBJ1-3,TRBV6-6
TGTGCCAGCAGTACGAGGGGTAACGAGCAGTACTTC,CASSTRGNEQYF,.,.,TRBJ2-7,TRBV12-3/TRBV12-4
TGTGCCAGCAGAAGGATACGGAACTTGAACACTGAAGCTTTCTTT,CASRRIRNLNTEAFF,.,.,TRBJ1-1,TRBV11-2
TGTGCCAGCAGCTGGGGGACAGATACGCAGTATTTT,CASSWGTDTQYF,.,.,TRBJ2-3,TRBV5-5
TGTGCCAGCAGCGTCGGGACTAGCGGGGGAGCAGCCTACGAGCAGTACTTC,CASSVGTSGGAAYEQYF,TRBD2,.,TRBJ2-7,TRBV9
TGTGCCAGCAGTGAGGTATACGAGGGCAATCAGCCCCAGCATTTT,CASSEVYEGNQPQHF,.,.,TRBJ1-5,TRBV6-1
TGTGCCAGCTTCGGGCCCCGGGACAGGGACCATGGAAACACCATATATTTT,CASFGPRDRDHGNTIYF,TRBD1,.,TRBJ1-3,TRBV3-1/TRBV3-2
TGTGCCACCAGCAGATCAAGGGACTGGGGAAGACAGTTCTTC,CATSRSRDWGRQFF,.,.,TRBJ2-1,TRBV15
TGTGCCAGCAGTGGGCAGACAGGGTCCTCTGAAGCTTTCTTT,CASSGQTGSSEAFF,TRBD1,.,TRBJ1-1,TRBV2
TGTGCCAGCAGCTTGGTGGGGAGCTCCTATAATTCACCCCTCCACTTT,CASSLVGSSYNSPLHF,.,.,TRBJ1-6,TRBV5-4
TGTGCCAGCAGCTCATTTTCCGGGGGGGTTGCGAACACTGAAGCTTTCTTT,CASSSFSGGVANTEAFF,.,.,TRBJ1-1,TRBV11-2
TGTGCCAGCAGCTTAGGACTTTGGGGTAGCAATCAGCCCCAGCATTTT,CASSLGLWGSNQPQHF,.,.,TRBJ1-5,TRBV21-1
TGTGCCAGCAGTCTTAGCGGGGGTCACACCGGGGAGCTGTTTTTT,CASSLSGGHTGELFF,TRBD2,.,TRBJ2-2,TRBV28
TGTGCCAGCAGTTTAATCGGGGCCCCAACCACTGAAGCTTTCTTT,CASSLIGAPTTEAFF,.,few,TRBJ1-1,TRBV6-5
TGTGCCAGCAGCCAAGATCCCGCCAACTCTTACAATGAGCAGTTCTTC,CASSQDPANSYNEQFF,.,.,TRBJ2-1,TRBV4-2
TGTGCCAGCAGCCGAAGGGACAGGGCATGGGATAATGGCTACACCTTC,CASSRRDRAWDNGYTF,TRBD1,.,TRBJ1-2,TRBV13
TGTGCCAGCAGTTACTCGTCCCACTTTGGGGGCTACACCTTC,CASSYSSHFGGYTF,.,.,TRBJ1-2,TRBV6-6
TGTGCCAGCAGTTTCTTCAGGGGGCCTGGTGAAAAACTGTTTTTT,CASSFFRGPGEKLFF,TRBD1,.,TRBJ1-4,TRBV28
TGTGCCAGCTCACCCGGGGCGGGATACGAGCAGTACTTC,CASSPGAGYEQYF,.,.,TRBJ2-7,TRBV18
TGTGCCAGCAGCTCCCGGACTAGCGCTAATACGCAGTATTTT,CASSSRTSANTQYF,TRBD2,.,TRBJ2-3,TRBV13
TGTGCCAGCACCTTCGACAGGGACCCTTACGAGCAGTACTTC,CASTFDRDPYEQYF,TRBD1,.,TRBJ2-7,TRBV5-6
TGTGCCAGCAGCTTGGGGGGCGGTAATCAGCCCCAGCATTTT,CASSLGGGNQPQHF,.,once,TRBJ1-5,TRBV5-5
TGTGCCAGCAGTGAAGCGGCAGGGACTGGCTACACCTTC,CASSEAAGTGYTF,.,.,TRBJ1-2,TRBV6-1
TGTGCCAGCAGTGTGGACAGGGGGCAGTGGGGCTACACCTTC,CASSVDRGQWGYTF,TRBD1,.,TRBJ1-2,TRBV27
TGTGCCAGTACTAGCGGGGGGGCATTCACGAACACCGGGGAGCTGTTTTTT,CASTSGGAFTNTGELFF,TRBD2,once,TRBJ2-2,TRBV2
TGTGCCTCCGGGGGGACTGAAGCTTTCTTT,CASGGTEAFF,.,.,TRBJ1-1,TRBV12-3/TRBV12-4
TGTGCCAGCAGCCAAGACAGGATGGACAGAAAAAATTCACCCCTCCACTTT,CASSQDRMDRKNSPLHF,.,.,TRBJ1-6,TRBV4-2
TGTGCCAGCAGTCTGGGGGGAGATGAAGCTTTCTTT,CASSLGGDEAFF,.,medium-sized,TRBJ1-1,TRBV6-5
TGTGCCACCAGCAGAGATCGGGTCACCCTCCACTTT,CATSRDRVTLHF,.,.,TRBJ1-6,TRBV15
TGTGCCAGCAGCTTTCAGACAGGGGGGGGTTCACCCCTCCACTTT,CASSFQTGGGSPLHF,TRBD1,.,TRBJ1-6,TRBV5-5
TGCGCCAGCAGCCTGGACAGGGGCTCCTACGAGCAGTACTTC,CASSLDRGSYEQYF,TRBD1,.,TRBJ2-7,TRBV5-1
TGTGCCAGCAGCTTATCCTATAATAGAATGGCTGAAGCTTTCTTT,CASSLSYNRMAEAFF,.,once,TRBJ1-1,TRBV7-2
TGTGCCTGGAGTGGACGGGACAAACTGTACTACGAGCAGTACTTC,CAWSGRDKLYYEQYF,.,.,TRBJ2-7,TRBV30
TGTGCCACCTCAGGAGCCAGGTTCTCTGGAAACACCATATATTTT,CATSGARFSGNTIYF,.,once,TRBJ1-3,TRBV18
TGTGCCAGCAGTTCCTCCAGGCACGGGACCACTGAAGCTTTCTTT,CASSSSRHGTTEAFF,.,.,TRBJ1-1,TRBV6-5
TGTGCCAGCAGCTTAGCGAACAGCGGTGAAAAACTGTTTTTT,CASSLANSGEKLFF,.,.,TRBJ1-4,TRBV7-9
TGTGCCTGGTCACGAGGGGACTATGGAAACACCATATATTTT,CAWSRGDYGNTIYF,.,.,TRBJ1-3,TRBV30
TGTGCCAGCAGTCACGGACTGAACACCGGGGAGCTGTTTTTT,CASSHGLNTGELFF,.,.,TRBJ2-2,TRBV6-5
TGTGCCAGCAGCTTTGCAGGGGTCCCATATGGCTACACCTTC,CASSFAGVPYGYTF,.,.,TRBJ1-2,TRBV7-2
TGTGCCAGCAGTGAAGCCCTAGCGGGGACCTACAATGAGCAGTTCTTC,CASSEALAGTYNEQFF,TRBD2,.,TRBJ2-1,TRBV6-1
TGTGCCAGCAGCCGGGACTTCCCGGCGGATGGCTACACCTTC,CASSRDFPADGYTF,.,.,TRBJ1-2,TRBV6-6
TGTGCCAGCAGCTTGTTCCAGGATACATCCTACGAGCAGTACTTC,CASSLFQDTSYEQYF,.,.,TRBJ2-7,TRBV11-3
TGTGCCAGCAGTCCTCAGGGTACCGGGGAGCTGTTTTTT,CASSPQGTGELFF,.,once,TRBJ2-2,TRBV28
TGTGCCAGCAGTCTTCCCGTTGGCGAGGCTTTCTTT,CASSLPVGEAFF,.,.,TRBJ1-1,TRBV28
TGTGCCAGCAGCTTACAGGGGGCAATGGTGGATGGCTACACCTTC,CASSLQGAMVDGYTF,TRBD1,.,TRBJ1-2,TRBV5-5
TGTGCCAGAAGCTCCCCTAGTCCTGTAGAGTTAGCGGGGGTCTCCTACGAGCAGTACTTC,CARSSPSPVELAGVSYEQYF,TRBD2,.,TRBJ2-7,TRBV5-3
TGTGCCAGCTCAAGGACAGAGCTACCAGATACGCAGTATTTT,CASSRTELPDTQYF,.,.,TRBJ2-3,TRBV18
TGTGCCAGCAGTTACTCGACAGGCCAGAATCAGCCCCAGCATTTT,CASSYSTGQNQPQHF,.,.,TRBJ1-5,TRBV27
TGCGCCAGCAGCTTGGAGTGGGCCGAAAACACTGAAGCTTTCTTT,CASSLEWAENTEAFF,.,.,TRBJ1-1,TRBV5-1
TGTGCCAGCTATGGTGATTCGAATGAGCAGTTCTTC,CASYGDSNEQFF,.,.,TRBJ2-1,TRBV6-5
TGTGCCAGCAGTAGCGGGGGCCTAGCGGGGGGCTACACCTTC,CASSSGGLAGGYTF,.,.,TRBJ1-2,TRBV28
TGTGCCAGCAGCCGCGGGCAGGGGCTATCCACCGGGGAGCTGTTTTTT,CASSRGQGLSTGELFF,.,.,TRBJ2-2,TRBV11-3
TGTGCCAGCAGCGGGGGACAGGATAATGAAAAACTGTTTTTT,CASSGGQDNEKLFF,TRBD1,.,TRBJ1-4,TRBV7-9
TGTGCCAGCAGTTTCGGGAACACTGAAGCTTTCTTT,CASSFGNTEAFF,.,.,TRBJ1-1,TRBV7-9